This T cell receptor (beta chain) was recovered during a study of CD8 T cells in ankylosing spondylitis. Study findings and constraints: A motif of under ten highly homologous TCR beta variants was seen as apparently characteristic of ankylosing spondylitis blood.

Generation of TCR beta libraries employed quantitative 5'-RACE incorporating molecular barcodes. One entry per CDR3 protein, called by TCRdb with MiXCR from the 5' RACE reads. The table records about 140,000 distinct CDR3 sequences, around 10% of them present only once. Unmatched junction bases numbered 6, after V lost 4 bases and J lost 5 bases. The germline gives CDR1 SSHAT, CDR2 FNYEAQ (reference sequence). The CDR3 is made up of 15 amino acids. This clonotype was seen a handful of times. Its antigen is currently unknown. The receptor was isolated from a female donor with ankylosing spondylitis or in good health (not recorded which). The chain recombines TRBV7-7 with TRBJ1-4, with 8 bases that match TRBD1. The sample comprised blood, either unsorted or a sorted T cell fraction (not recorded which). CDR3 nucleotides: TGTGCCAGCAGCTCTACAGGGGGACTAAATGAAAAACTGTTTTTT. Translated: CASSSTGGLNEKLFF.